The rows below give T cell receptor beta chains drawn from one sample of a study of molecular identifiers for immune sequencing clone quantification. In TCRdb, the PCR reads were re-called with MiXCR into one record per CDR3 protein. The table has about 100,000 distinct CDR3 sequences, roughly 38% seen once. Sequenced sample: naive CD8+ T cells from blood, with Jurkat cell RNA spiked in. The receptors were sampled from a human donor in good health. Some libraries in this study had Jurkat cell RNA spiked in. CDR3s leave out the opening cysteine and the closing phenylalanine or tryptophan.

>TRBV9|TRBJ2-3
ASIWGEGTDTQY
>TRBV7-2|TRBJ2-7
ASNSRGQDEQY
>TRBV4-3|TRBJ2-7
ASSQDWSGGSSGQY
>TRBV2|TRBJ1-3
ASSEDSASRNTIY
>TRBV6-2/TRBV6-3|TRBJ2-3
ARWAGHPRGSQY
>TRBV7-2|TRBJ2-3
ASSPARGFADTQY
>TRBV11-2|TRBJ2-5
ASSHTWTQQETQY
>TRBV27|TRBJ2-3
ASSRPPVYSDTQY
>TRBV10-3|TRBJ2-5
AISWGGFQY
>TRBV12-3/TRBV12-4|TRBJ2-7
ASSLGGLWEY
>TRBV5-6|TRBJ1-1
ASSSDRVTDAF
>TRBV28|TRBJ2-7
ASSSLGEDLRGQQY
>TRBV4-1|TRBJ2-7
ASSRTESYEQY
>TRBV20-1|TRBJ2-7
SASTGFPDSY
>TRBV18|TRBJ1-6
ASSPGTGGDSPLH
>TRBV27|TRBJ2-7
ASSFQGADEQY
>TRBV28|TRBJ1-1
ASSSRDKSNTEAF
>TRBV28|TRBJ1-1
ASSLDRGGTEAF
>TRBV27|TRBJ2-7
ASGETSRSYEQY
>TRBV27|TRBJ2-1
ASNLRGADPYNEQF
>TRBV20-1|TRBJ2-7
SANPGLRYEQY
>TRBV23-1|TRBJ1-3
AISPQDRGPGNTIY
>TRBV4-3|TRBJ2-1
ASSRTSVMNEQF
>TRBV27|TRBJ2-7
ASSPLSSVPSSYEQY
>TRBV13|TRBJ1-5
ASSLSGAGQPQH
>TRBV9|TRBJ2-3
ASSDELRTSGVPATQY